The 20 T cell receptor beta chains below were found in one sample sequenced in a study of beta chain features in type 1 diabetes (dated by TCRdb to 2016 to 2018). Library prep was done by the immunoSEQ multiplex PCR assay. The entire isolated RNA was reverse transcribed using the High Capacity cDNA Reverse Transcription Kit, and thus expressed TCRB transcripts were sequenced. In TCRdb, the immuneACCESS table is reduced to in-frame sequences with V and J assigned. These tables do not hold every clone; where another copy was compared, an unresolved V gene accounts for under half, and the others remain unexplained. This sample lists about 470,000 clones; approximately 30% were detected once. The top ten clones comprise about 0.065% of the sample. The sample comprised naive CD4+ T cells from blood. The intended sense of this specimen's cell subset or site label: true naive CD4+ T cells. Receptor source: a man between 18 and 35 years old in good health.

This rearrangement joins TRBV4-3 to TRBJ2-7; 7 nucleotides match TRBD1. This CDR3 is built from 14 residues. The J segment lost 3 bases and the V segment lost 2 bases, leaving 4 bases of the junction unmatched. Germline V gene lookup returns CDR1 LGHNA and CDR2 YSLEER. Written as DNA, the CDR3 is TGCGCCAGCAGCCAATTACGGGACAGCTACGAGCAGTACTTC. Its translation is CASSQLRDSYEQYF.

The chain employs TRBV11-2 and TRBJ2-5; no firm D call. Germline lookup yields CDR1 SGHAT and CDR2 FQNNGV. Trimming pared 2 bases from V and 5 bases from J, leaving 6 bases between. The CDR3 consists of 12 residues. The CDR3 loop is CASSLSRETQYF. CDR3 coding DNA: TGTGCCAGCAGCTTATCCCGGGAGACCCAGTACTTC.

This chain uses TRBV29-1 with TRBJ2-2; D perhaps matches TRBD2 (6 bases). Germline V CDR1 and CDR2: SQVTM, ANQGSEA. The V and J ends lost 7 bases and 0 bases respectively, with 12 bases between them. The CDR3 is made up of 14 amino acids. The CDR3: CSGGASANTGELFF. The CDR3 nucleotides are TGCAGCGGCGGTGCTAGCGCGAACACCGGGGAGCTGTTTTTT.

V and J are TRBV28 and TRBJ1-2; D unclear. The CDR3 length is 13 residues. From germline, CDR1 is MDHEN and CDR2 SYDVKM. V shed 3 bases and J shed 7 bases, with 12 bases lying between them. CDR3 region: CASSLAGGRGYTF. The CDR3 DNA follows: TGTGCCAGCAGTTTGGCGGGAGGTCGTGGCTACACCTTC.

The chain combines TRBV29-1 with TRBJ2-3; tentative D call: TRBD1 (5 bases). CDR3 length equals 17 residues. Trimming took off 4 bases at V and 0 bases at J, with 20 bases between the two ends. From germline, CDR1 is SQVTM and CDR2 ANQGSEA. The CDR3 loop is CSVGRGKYSSSTDTQYF. CDR3 sequence (DNA): TGCAGCGTTGGAAGGGGCAAGTACTCTTCTAGCACAGATACGCAGTATTTT.

This clone came up a few times. Here the CDR3 reads CASETVNTEAFF. DNA of the CDR3: TGTGCCAGTGAAACAGTGAACACTGAAGCTTTCTTT. The V call is TRBV7-9, the J call TRBJ1-1; no clear D. CDR3 length equals 12 residues. CDR1 SEHNR and CDR2 FQNEAQ come from the germline V gene (reference sequence). V lost 9 bases and J 0 bases, leaving 8 bases between the germline ends.

This clone occurred a few times. The chain combines TRBV30 with TRBJ2-1; 8 nucleotides line up with TRBD2. Germline lookup yields CDR1 GTSNPN and CDR2 SVGIG (reference sequence). J was trimmed by 9 bases and V by 8 bases; bases with no gene match: 9. The CDR3 runs to 12 residues. For the CDR3, the DNA is TGTGCCCGGACTAGCCGGGGGGGTGAGCAGTTCTTC. This sequence encodes CARTSRGGEQFF.

The table lists this clone with a count of one. Within the sample, other DNA sequences also encode this same CDR3. The chain carries TRBV5-1 and TRBJ2-1, with D tentatively TRBD1 or TRBD2 (5 bases each). The CDR3 contains 16 residues. Germline V lookup: CDR1 SGHRS, CDR2 YFSETQ. Trimming took off 0 bases at V and 0 bases at J, with 10 bases between the two ends. In nucleotides, the CDR3 is TGCGCCAGCAGCTTGGACCCAGGGAGCTCCTACAATGAGCAGTTCTTC. Residues: CASSLDPGSSYNEQFF.

The chain has TRBV25-1 and TRBJ2-5, with a tentative D call TRBD1 (7 bases). This CDR3 has 14 amino acids. V was clipped by 5 bases and J by 5 bases, with 15 bases between them. CDR1 is MGHDK and CDR2 is SYGVNS in the germline V gene. Here the CDR3 reads CASSSGGGWETQYF. For the CDR3, the DNA is TGTGCCAGCAGTTCAGGAGGGGGCTGGGAGACCCAGTACTTC. The entire variable domain, with the rest obtained from reference TRBV25-1 and TRBJ2-5, is as follows: EADIYQTPRYLVIGTGKKITLECSQTMGHDKMYWYQQDPGMELHLIHYSYGVNSTEKGDLSSESTVSRIRTEHFPLTLESARPSHTSQYLCASSSGGGWETQYFGPGTRLLVL.

This clone was recorded a few times. The rearrangement joins TRBV29-1 to TRBJ2-2; 7 nucleotides align to TRBD2. V gave up 4 bases and J gave up 5 bases; unmatched junction bases: 4. This CDR3 is 13 amino acids long. Germline lookup yields CDR1 SQVTM and CDR2 ANQGSEA. The CDR3 reads CSVGLAETGELFF. The CDR3 nucleotides are TGCAGCGTTGGACTAGCAGAGACCGGGGAGCTGTTTTTT.

V and J are TRBV30 and TRBJ1-5; D call uncertain. Trimming took off 1 base at V and 9 bases at J, with 13 bases between the two ends. Germline CDR1 GTSNPN, CDR2 SVGIG (reference sequence). The CDR3 contains 13 residues. The CDR3 spells CAWSGSQIGPQHF. The CDR3 DNA sequence: TGTGCCTGGAGTGGGTCGCAAATTGGGCCCCAGCATTTT.

This clone turned up a few times. As DNA, the CDR3 is TGCGCCAGCAGCCACCATAGGAACACCGGGGAGCTGTTTTTT. The encoded protein is CASSHHRNTGELFF. The genes are TRBV4-1 and TRBJ2-2; D not resolved. Germline V gene data show CDR1 as MGHRA and CDR2 as YSYEKL. The CDR3 totals 14 residues. The V end lost 3 bases, the J end lost 1 base, and 6 bases lay between the germline ends.

Regarding this clone: The sample carries other DNA sequences with the same CDR3. V gene TRBV29-1 combines with J gene TRBJ2-5; D is ambiguous. Trimming stripped 1 base from V and 1 base from J, with 10 bases between. The germline V gene has CDR1 SQVTM and CDR2 ANQGSEA. The length of the CDR3 is 14 residues. The CDR3 coding sequence is TGCAGCGTTGAAGCGGCCGCGGCCCAAGAGACCCAGTACTTC. It codes for CSVEAAAAQETQYF.

The chain carries TRBV7-2 and TRBJ1-5; D is unresolved. Deletions cut 1 base from V and 0 bases from J, with 10 bases between. Per the germline V gene, CDR1 is SGHTA and CDR2 is FQGNSA. CDR3 length: 16 residues. The CDR3 nucleotides are TGTGCCAGCAGCTTAGGCGCCAGCTCTAGCAATCAGCCCCAGCATTTT. As protein: CASSLGASSSNQPQHF.

There are a few counts of this clone. The chain employs TRBV6-1 and TRBJ2-6; D is tentatively TRBD1 or TRBD2 (6 bases each). Germline V lookup: CDR1 MNHNS, CDR2 SASEGT. This CDR3 is built from 16 residues. V was shortened by 2 bases and J by 2 bases, with 10 bases between the two germline ends. CDR3 protein: CASSEQGRPGANVLTF. In DNA, the CDR3 is TGTGCCAGCAGTGAACAGGGGAGGCCTGGGGCCAACGTCCTGACTTTC.

This clone was found a few times. The V gene is TRBV7-8, the J gene TRBJ2-1, with D possibly being TRBD2 (6 bases). V lost 5 bases and J 0 bases, leaving 11 bases between the germline ends. The CDR3 totals 15 residues. In germline, CDR1 is SGHVS, CDR2 FQNEAQ. CDR3 amino acids: CASSVDGSSYNEQFF. The CDR3 DNA sequence: TGTGCCAGCAGCGTGGACGGGAGCTCCTACAATGAGCAGTTCTTC. Based on the CDR3 plus reference TRBV7-8 and TRBJ2-1, the full variable domain is GAGVSQSPRYKVAKRGQDVALRCDPISGHVSLFWYQQALGQGPEFLTYFQNEAQLDKSGLPSDRFFAERPEGSVSTLKIQRTQQEDSAVYLCASSVDGSSYNEQFFGPGTRLTVL.

There are a few counts of this clone. The chain recombines TRBV30 with TRBJ2-5; 11 nucleotides match TRBD2. Germline values: CDR1 GTSNPN, CDR2 SVGIG (reference sequence). V lost 5 bases to trimming and J lost 5 bases; unmatched junction nucleotides: 7. The CDR3 is 14 amino acids. This CDR3 is CAWATSGSWETQYF. DNA for the CDR3: TGTGCCTGGGCTACTAGCGGGAGTTGGGAGACCCAGTACTTC.

This clone was observed a handful of times. V gene TRBV30 combines with J gene TRBJ1-2; unclear D gene. V lost 1 base and J 8 bases, leaving 8 bases between the germline ends. Germline lookup yields CDR1 GTSNPN and CDR2 SVGIG (reference sequence). The CDR3 runs to 11 residues. The CDR3 reads CAWSGTGGYTF. The CDR3 nucleotides read TGTGCCTGGAGTGGGACTGGGGGCTACACCTTC.

This clone was seen more than once but under ten times. The chain joins TRBV6-5 to TRBJ2-1, with D perhaps given as TRBD1 or TRBD2 (6 bases each). Germline CDR1 is MNHEY and CDR2 is SVGAGI. V gave up 5 bases and J gave up 3 bases, with 14 bases separating them. This CDR3 has 15 amino acids. The CDR3, as DNA: TGTGCCAGCAGTCCCCAAGGGGGGCTCTACAATGAGCAGTTCTTC. Translating gives CASSPQGGLYNEQFF.

This chain connects TRBV7-9 to TRBJ2-5; D is unclear. CDR1 and CDR2 from the germline V gene are SEHNR and FQNEAQ (reference sequence). The CDR3 spans 12 residues. V lost 5 bases and J lost 5, with 9 bases in between. CDR3 in amino acids: CASSPHGETQYF. In DNA, the CDR3 is TGTGCCAGCAGCCCCCATGGGGAGACCCAGTACTTC.